This record looks at one TCR beta chain sequence and its context. Antigen: not known. This sample was taken from a study of T cell responses to AZD1222 COVID-19 vaccine. Study-wide findings and caveats: Repertoires were collected only later (after the peak T cell response had occurred). Females made up more of the donors, who were largely white British, and clonal diversity may have come out too low. Two AZD1222 doses significantly raised spike-specific TCR breadth and depth over controls.

Libraries were prepared by immunoSEQ multiplex PCR; TCRdb keeps only in-frame clonotypes and omits some of them. The sample carries about 86,000 clones, around nine tenths recorded once. Investigators merged groups given second doses at roughly 4 or roughly 12 weeks. The germline CDR1 and CDR2 sequences are MNHEY and SVGAGI. The CDR3 covers 13 residues. With V trimmed by 10 bases and J by 0 bases, 3 bases remained unmatched. The receptor was isolated from an adult who received the AZD1222 COVID-19 vaccine. This specimen consisted of peripheral blood, obtained 28 days after the second AZD1222 dose. The chain combines TRBV6-5 with TRBJ2-3, with 8 bases that match TRBD1. Here the CDR3 DNA reads TGTGCCACCGGACAGGGAAGCACAGATACGCAGTATTTT. As protein: CATGQGSTDTQYF.